These 31 T cell receptor beta chains came from one sample sequenced in a study of cytomegalovirus exposure and HLA in healthy donors. This PCR relied on a set of 60 Vbeta primers and 13 Jbeta primers. Sequencing used immunoSEQ multiplex PCR; TCRdb keeps in-frame clones, though not all of them. The sample lists some 65,000 clones; about 75% were seen once. Sequenced: PBMCs. These receptors were taken from a woman in her thirties or forties in good health and CMV-seropositive.

The rearrangement joins TRBV5-1 to TRBJ1-4, with 7 bases lining up with TRBD1. The germline gives CDR1 SGHRS, CDR2 YFSETQ. With 2 bases clipped from V and 0 bases from J, the junction kept 1 base outside the gene matches. This CDR3 is 15 amino acids long. CDR3 region: CASSLGTATNEKLFF. The CDR3 DNA is TGCGCCAGCAGCTTAGGGACAGCAACTAATGAAAAACTGTTTTTT.

A few counts support this clone. The J gene is TRBJ2-1, the V gene TRBV4-1; weak D call: TRBD2 (5 bases). CDR3 length equals 15 residues. V shed 8 bases and J shed 5 bases, with 19 bases lying between them. The germline V gene encodes CDR1 MGHRA and CDR2 YSYEKL. Here the CDR3 reads CASSLVRASHNEQFF. CDR3 nucleotides: TGCGCCAGCTCACTTGTTAGGGCTAGCCACAATGAGCAGTTCTTC.

The chain links TRBV2 to TRBJ1-3, with 7 bases matching TRBD1. Germline CDR1 SNHLY, CDR2 FYNNEI. V shed 7 bases, J shed 3 bases, and the junction held 6 bases outside the gene matches. This CDR3 spans 14 amino acids. CDR3 in amino acids: CASTRQGSGNTIYF. The CDR3 nucleotides are TGTGCCAGCACTCGACAGGGTAGTGGAAACACCATATATTTT.

The V call is TRBV6-5, the J call TRBJ2-2; D might be TRBD1 (5 bases). The CDR3 totals 14 residues. Trimming cost V 6 bases and J 0 bases, with 8 bases left between them. Germline values: CDR1 MNHEY, CDR2 SVGAGI. The CDR3 nucleotides are TGTGCCAGCAGCTGGACATCGAACACCGGGGAGCTGTTTTTT. It specifies CASSWTSNTGELFF.

This clone was seen more than once but under ten times. The chain has TRBV7-2 and TRBJ1-4; weak D call: TRBD1 (6 bases). Trimming shortened V by 4 bases and J by 8 bases, and 14 bases separated the two germline ends. Germline V gene sequence: CDR1 SGHTA, CDR2 FQGNSA. The CDR3 totals 14 residues. The CDR3: CASSWGPGWEKLFF. The DNA for the CDR3 is TGTGCCAGCAGCTGGGGGCCAGGGTGGGAAAAACTGTTTTTT.

The rearrangement joins TRBV5-4 to TRBJ1-4; maybe TRBD1 (6 bases). The CDR3 length is 17 residues. Germline V gene sequence: CDR1 SGHNT, CDR2 YYREEE (reference sequence). The V gene lost 0 bases and the J gene lost 0 bases, with 12 bases spanning the gap. CDR3 DNA sequence: TGTGCCAGCAGCTTGGCCGGGGGGGCCCCAACTAATGAAAAACTGTTTTTT. Protein product: CASSLAGGAPTNEKLFF.

This clone was observed a single time. V is TRBV2 and J is TRBJ1-2, with TRBD1 matching 8 bases. Germline trimming cut 4 bases from V and 6 bases from J; bases unmatched to any gene: 7. The CDR3 is 14 residues long. The germline V gene encodes CDR1 SNHLY and CDR2 FYNNEI. CDR3 loop: CASSVDRGDDGYTF. In DNA, the CDR3 is TGTGCCAGCAGTGTAGACAGGGGCGACGATGGCTACACCTTC.

The chain has TRBV19 and TRBJ1-2; 8 bases match TRBD1. CDR3 size: 13 residues. V shed 5 bases, J shed 4 bases, and the junction held 3 bases outside the gene matches. Germline V gene data show CDR1 as LNHDA and CDR2 as SQIVND (reference sequence). The CDR3 bases are TGTGCCAGTAGTGCGACAGGGGCCTATGGCTACACCTTC. Its protein is CASSATGAYGYTF.

The chain uses TRBV4-3 and TRBJ1-2; D is ambiguous. Germline lookup yields CDR1 LGHNA and CDR2 YSLEER. Trimming pared 3 bases from V and 4 bases from J, leaving 12 bases between. This CDR3 has 14 amino acids. In DNA form, the CDR3 reads TGCGCCAGCAGCCAGGCTCGACACCTCTATGGCTACACCTTC. It translates to CASSQARHLYGYTF.

This chain uses TRBV5-4 with TRBJ1-2; D perhaps matches TRBD1 (6 bases). There are 13 residues in the CDR3. Between the trimmed V and J ends, which lost 4 bases and 6 bases, there was a span of 13 bases. The germline CDR1 and CDR2 sequences are SGHNT and YYREEE (reference sequence). In DNA form, the CDR3 reads TGTGCCAGCAGCCAACAGGGATCCCATGGCTACACCTTC. Encoded protein: CASSQQGSHGYTF. The variable domain in full, with the rest retrieved from reference TRBV5-4 and TRBJ1-2, is ETGVTQSPTHLIKTRGQQVTLRCSSQSGHNTVSWYQQALGQGPQFIFQYYREEENGRGNFPPRFSGLQFPNYSSELNVNALELDDSALYLCASSQQGSHGYTFGSGTRLTVV.

This chain uses TRBV19 with TRBJ2-7; 8 bases fit TRBD1. Trimming at V came to 5 bases and at J to 4 bases, leaving 10 bases not matched to a gene. Germline V gives CDR1 LNHDA, CDR2 SQIVND (reference sequence). The CDR3 is 15 amino acids. CDR3 residues: CASSLGQGQGYEQYF. The CDR3 DNA reads TGTGCCAGTAGTCTCGGACAGGGCCAGGGGTACGAGCAGTACTTC.

This rearrangement joins TRBV19 to TRBJ2-3, with D possibly TRBD1 on 5 matching bases. The CDR3 contains 15 residues. CDR1 and CDR2 (germline): LNHDA, SQIVND (reference sequence). Trimming took 6 bases from V and 0 from J, leaving 13 bases between them. The CDR3 loop is CASSIGDRSTDTQYF. DNA of the CDR3: TGTGCCAGTAGCATCGGAGACAGAAGCACAGATACGCAGTATTTT. The whole variable domain, remainder taken from reference TRBV19 and TRBJ2-3, is DGGITQSPKYLFRKEGQNVTLSCEQNLNHDAMYWYRQDPGQGLRLIYYSQIVNDFQKGDIAEGYSVSREKKESFPLTVTSAQKNPTAFYLCASSIGDRSTDTQYFGPGTRLTVL.

The chain combines TRBV7-2 with TRBJ2-7, with TRBD1 matching over 7 bases. In germline, CDR1 is SGHTA, CDR2 FQGNSA. The CDR3 is 14 amino acids. The ends lost 5 bases at V and 5 bases at J; junction bases unmatched: 9. The CDR3 DNA reads TGTGCCAGCAGCCCTGAGGGGGCGCGTAACGAGCAGTACTTC. Amino acid sequence: CASSPEGARNEQYF.

The rearrangement joins TRBV19 to TRBJ2-7; D not certain. Germline V gene data show CDR1 as LNHDA and CDR2 as SQIVND (reference sequence). With 7 bases removed from V and 3 bases from J, the gap between germline ends came to 19 bases. CDR3 length: 15 amino acids. CDR3 residues: CASTGRSKGRYEQYF. DNA of the CDR3: TGTGCCAGTACCGGCCGGAGCAAAGGTCGCTACGAGCAGTACTTC.

This sequence joins TRBV7-8 and TRBJ2-1, with D perhaps TRBD2 (5 bases). The length of the CDR3 is 16 residues. The V end lost 1 base, the J end lost 0 bases, and 10 bases lay between the germline ends. The V gene's germline CDR1 is SGHVS and CDR2 FQNEAQ. CDR3 DNA sequence: TGTGCCAGCAGCTTAGTCGGGATGAGCTCCTACAATGAGCAGTTCTTC. Amino acid sequence: CASSLVGMSSYNEQFF.

The chain carries TRBV29-1 and TRBJ2-1; 10 bases are shared with TRBD2. CDR1 is SQVTM, CDR2 ANQGSEA, per germline. V shed 8 bases and J 3 bases; nucleotides not matched to a gene: 13. This CDR3 has 16 amino acids. The DNA of the CDR3 is TGCAGCACACCAGGGGCTAGCGGGGGAGGCTACAATGAGCAGTTCTTC. It is translated as CSTPGASGGGYNEQFF.

The CDR3 loop reads CASRPRDRDYYEQYF. CDR3 coding DNA: TGTGCCAGCAGGCCCCGGGACAGAGATTACTACGAGCAGTACTTC. This chain connects TRBV27 to TRBJ2-7; 7 nucleotides align to TRBD1. The CDR3 loop spans 15 amino acids. The V gene end was trimmed by 6 bases and the J gene end by 3 bases; junction bases not matched to a gene: 11. Germline-derived CDR1 and CDR2 are MNHEY and SMNVEV (reference sequence).

V and J are TRBV4-1 and TRBJ1-4; tentative D call: TRBD1 (6 bases). Trimming removed 0 bases at V and 1 base at J, with 15 bases between. CDR1 MGHRA and CDR2 YSYEKL come from the germline V gene. The CDR3 runs to 18 residues. This CDR3 reads CASSQDGAGVGTNEKLFF. In nucleotides, the CDR3 is TGCGCCAGCAGCCAAGATGGGGCAGGGGTGGGAACTAATGAAAAACTGTTTTTT.

This chain links TRBV6-6 with TRBJ2-7, with TRBD2 matching over 8 bases. The CDR3 loop spans 13 amino acids. The trim removed 8 bases at V and 0 bases at J, leaving 3 bases unmatched. Germline V lookup: CDR1 MNHNY, CDR2 SVGAGI (reference sequence). CDR3: CASLAGRSYEQYF. The CDR3 DNA follows: TGTGCCAGCTTAGCGGGGCGCTCCTACGAGCAGTACTTC.

The chain couples TRBV21-1 to TRBJ2-7; the table's TRBD2 call for D was not verified on the DNA. TRBV21-1 is a listed pseudogene. This CDR3 has 15 amino acids. CDR3 DNA: TGTGCCAGCAGCAAAGACGGGGGTACACCCTACGAGCAGTACTTC. It specifies CASSKDGGTPYEQYF.

The J gene is TRBJ1-4, the V gene TRBV19, with D possibly TRBD1 on 5 matching bases. The ends were cut back, 7 bases at V and 8 bases at J, with 20 bases in the middle. The germline CDR1 and CDR2 sequences are LNHDA and SQIVND (reference sequence). The length of the CDR3 is 15 residues. The chain's CDR3 is CASTIGLRGGEKLFF. Written as DNA, the CDR3 is TGTGCCAGTACGATTGGGTTGAGGGGAGGCGAAAAACTGTTTTTT.

This chain joins TRBV7-2 and TRBJ1-5; 7 nucleotides agree with TRBD1. CDR3 length equals 15 residues. The junction had 11 bases not matched to a gene; V was cut back by 5 bases and J by 7 bases. Looked up from germline, CDR1 is SGHTA and CDR2 is FQGNSA. CDR3: CASSPSGQARQPQHF. CDR3 sequence (DNA): TGTGCCAGCAGCCCGTCCGGACAGGCTCGCCAGCCCCAGCATTTT.

The chain joins TRBV5-6 to TRBJ2-4; 10 bases are shared with TRBD1. This CDR3 is 15 amino acids long. Trimming took 3 bases from V and 8 from J; bases not matched to a gene: 8. CDR1 is SGHDT, CDR2 YYEEEE, per germline. CDR3 region: CASSWMDRGGDIQYF. CDR3 sequence (DNA): TGTGCCAGCAGCTGGATGGACAGGGGGGGGGACATTCAGTACTTC. Looking up the rest from reference TRBV5-6 and TRBJ2-4 gives the full variable domain: DAGVTQSPTHLIKTRGQQVTLRCSPKSGHDTVSWYQQALGQGPQFIFQYYEEEERQRGNFPDRFSGHQFPNYSSELNVNALLLGDSALYLCASSWMDRGGDIQYFGAGTRLSVL.

The gene calls are TRBV11-2 and TRBJ2-7; D is ambiguous. Germline V CDR1 and CDR2: SGHAT, FQNNGV. CDR3 length: 17 residues. V lost 4 bases and J lost 0, with 19 bases in between. The CDR3 bases are TGTGCCAGCAGCTACGGTAGACTGATACCTCCCTCCTACGAGCAGTACTTC. As protein: CASSYGRLIPPSYEQYF.

The chain carries TRBV5-1 and TRBJ2-1; D ambiguous. Trimming left V 2 bases short and J 10 bases short, with 16 bases between. From germline, CDR1 is SGHRS and CDR2 YFSETQ. The CDR3 runs to 14 residues. CDR3 sequence reads: CASSFGSAVGEQFF. As DNA, the CDR3 is TGCGCCAGCAGCTTTGGGTCCGCGGTCGGGGAGCAGTTCTTC. Based on the CDR3 plus reference TRBV5-1 and TRBJ2-1, the full variable domain is KAGVTQTPRYLIKTRGQQVTLSCSPISGHRSVSWYQQTPGQGLQFLFEYFSETQRNKGNFPGRFSGRQFSNSRSEMNVSTLELGDSALYLCASSFGSAVGEQFFGPGTRLTVL.

This chain links TRBV5-1 with TRBJ2-3, with 12 bases that match TRBD2. Per the germline V gene, CDR1 is SGHRS and CDR2 is YFSETQ. The CDR3 is made up of 15 amino acids. The V gene end was trimmed by 3 bases and the J gene end by 6 bases; junction bases not matched to a gene: 5. The CDR3 nucleotides are TGCGCCAGCAGCTCCTCCGGGACTAGCGGGGATACGCAGTATTTT. The encoded protein is CASSSSGTSGDTQYF.

The chain is built from TRBV30 and TRBJ1-2; 8 nucleotides line up with TRBD1. CDR1 and CDR2 from the germline V gene are GTSNPN and SVGIG (reference sequence). Unmatched junction bases numbered 2, after V lost 1 base and J lost 7 bases. The CDR3 has 12 amino acids. CDR3 DNA sequence: TGTGCCTGGAGTGACAGGGGGGGTGGCTACACCTTC. This gives the protein CAWSDRGGGYTF.

The chain employs TRBV7-6 and TRBJ2-3; D remains ambiguous. This CDR3 is built from 16 residues. Germline loops: CDR1 SGHVS, CDR2 FNYEAQ. Trimming removed 2 bases from V and 1 base from J, with 13 bases in between. CDR3 coding DNA: TGTGCCAGCAGCTTATCATCTACTAAGGGCACAGATACGCAGTATTTT. Amino acids: CASSLSSTKGTDTQYF.

The chain joins TRBV27 to TRBJ1-5, with no clear D. Trimming pared 8 bases from V and 0 bases from J, leaving 14 bases between. The CDR3 is 15 amino acids. Germline loops: CDR1 MNHEY, CDR2 SMNVEV (reference sequence). This CDR3 is CASALADTSNQPQHF. The CDR3 DNA reads as TGTGCCAGCGCTCTGGCCGACACTAGCAATCAGCCCCAGCATTTT.

For the CDR3, the DNA is TGTGCCAGCAGCCTTTCAGGACAGGGACACGAGCAGTACTTC. Translating gives CASSLSGQGHEQYF. The gene calls are TRBV7-9 and TRBJ2-7, with 8 bases matching TRBD1. The V segment lost 5 bases and the J segment 5 bases; nucleotides outside the gene matches: 8. Germline CDR1 and CDR2: SEHNR and FQNEAQ (reference sequence). The CDR3 consists of 14 residues.

The rearrangement uses TRBV5-6 and TRBJ2-3; the match to TRBD2 covers 7 bases. Germline V CDR1 and CDR2: SGHDT, YYEEEE. After removal of 6 bases from V and 2 bases from J, the junction contained 6 bases not matched to a gene. The CDR3 length is 14 residues. In nucleotides, the CDR3 is TGTGCCAGCATCGAGGGACTAACCACAGATACGCAGTATTTT. Protein: CASIEGLTTDTQYF.